The clone carrying this T cell receptor (beta chain) was observed once. This entry belongs to a study of blood T cell repertoires in COVID-19. The CDR3 sequence is 15 residues long. Germline CDR1 reads KGHSH; CDR2 reads LQKENI. V was pared by 2 bases and J by 15 bases, with 15 bases of the junction left unmatched. During the 2 weeks before they entered the study, exposed participants had met someone with a PCR-confirmed or clinician-diagnosed COVID-19 case. Using immunoSEQ multiplex PCR, the repertoire was profiled, and TCRdb retains in-frame clones only, with some absent. The table shows 280,000 or so clones, with about nine tenths occurring only once.

V gene TRBV18 combines with J gene TRBJ2-1; 8 bases are a match to TRBD2. Sequenced material: PBMCs or T cells enriched from blood (not recorded which). This TCR derives from a woman in her fifties or sixties who had been exposed to COVID-19. Here the CDR3 reads CASSPSTTGGVIRFF. CDR3 nucleotide sequence: TGTGCCAGCTCACCAAGTACTACCGGGGGGGTGATAAGGTTCTTC.